Listed here are 19 T cell receptor beta chains from one sample, sequenced in a study of blood T cell repertoires in COVID-19. Clones were sequenced by immunoSEQ multiplex PCR, and TCRdb holds only the in-frame ones, with some missing. The sample has around 130,000 clones; more than 75% are singletons. The specimen was peripheral blood. Every receptor here comes from a man in his 60s with acute or convalescent COVID-19.

This chain links TRBV11-3 with TRBJ2-3; tentatively, D is TRBD2 (5 bases). The CDR3 has 15 residues. Per the germline V gene, CDR1 is SGHNT and CDR2 is YENEEA. Trimming removed 4 bases from V and 5 bases from J, with 16 bases in between. CDR3 in DNA: TGTGCCAGCAGCTCGCGGACTGGCCACGGAGATACGCAGTATTTT. Its protein is CASSSRTGHGDTQYF.

The rearrangement joins TRBV10-3 to TRBJ1-3; D possibly corresponds to TRBD1 (5 bases). Germline V gene sequence: CDR1 ENHRY, CDR2 SYGVKD. V lost 11 bases and J lost 4, with 15 bases in between. The CDR3 has 13 amino acids. The DNA for the CDR3 is TGTGCCTCCCGTTCGGGGGGGGGAAACACCATATATTTT. It codes for CASRSGGGNTIYF.

The chain links TRBV28 to TRBJ2-3; D not resolved. V was shortened by 5 bases and J by 7 bases, with 16 bases between the two germline ends. The CDR3 sequence is 14 residues long. The germline CDR1 and CDR2 sequences are MDHEN and SYDVKM. This CDR3 is CASSPPQAPNTQYF. CDR3 sequence (DNA): TGTGCCAGCAGTCCTCCGCAGGCCCCGAATACGCAGTATTTT.

This clone was counted only a few times. The chain employs TRBV2 and TRBJ2-7, with TRBD2 as a possible D gene (7 bases). The CDR3 has 16 amino acids. V was shortened by 9 bases and J by 0 bases, with 21 bases between the two germline ends. Germline V lookup: CDR1 SNHLY, CDR2 FYNNEI. The CDR3 DNA follows: TGTGCCAGTTCTGAAGGGGGGGGACTGGGCTCCTACGAGCAGTACTTC. It translates to CASSEGGGLGSYEQYF.

The chain carries TRBV27 and TRBJ2-2; no definite D call. Germline CDR1 reads MNHEY; CDR2 reads SMNVEV (reference sequence). CDR3 size: 13 residues. Trimming removed 7 bases at V and 6 bases at J, with 12 bases between. CDR3 nucleotides: TGTGCCAGCAAGCTATACTACGCCGGGGAGCTGTTTTTT. Amino acids: CASKLYYAGELFF.

This sequence joins TRBV5-1 and TRBJ2-7; 14 bases agree with TRBD2. The CDR3 covers 16 residues. The V segment lost 4 bases and the J segment 0 bases; nucleotides outside the gene matches: 3. Germline V lookup: CDR1 SGHRS, CDR2 YFSETQ. CDR3 in amino acids: CASSPTSGRVSYEQYF. For the CDR3, the DNA is TGCGCCAGCAGCCCGACTAGCGGGAGGGTCTCCTACGAGCAGTACTTC. The complete variable domain, with remaining parts taken from reference TRBV5-1 and TRBJ2-7, reads KAGVTQTPRYLIKTRGQQVTLSCSPISGHRSVSWYQQTPGQGLQFLFEYFSETQRNKGNFPGRFSGRQFSNSRSEMNVSTLELGDSALYLCASSPTSGRVSYEQYFGPGTRLTVT.

The rearrangement joins TRBV5-4 to TRBJ1-2, with a possible D match to TRBD1 (5 bases). The CDR3 loop spans 15 amino acids. Germline CDR1 SGHNT, CDR2 YYREEE (reference sequence). V was clipped by 2 bases and J by 2 bases, with 13 bases between them. CDR3 nucleotides: TGTGCCAGCAGCTTATCACAGGCCCCCAACTATGGCTACACCTTC. Protein: CASSLSQAPNYGYTF.

The chain carries TRBV2 and TRBJ1-5; D remains ambiguous. The V end lost 4 bases, the J end lost 6 bases, and 7 bases lay between the germline ends. There are 12 residues in the CDR3. Germline CDR1 is SNHLY and CDR2 is FYNNEI. Here the CDR3 reads CASSASFQPQHF. The CDR3 bases are TGTGCCAGCAGTGCGTCGTTTCAGCCCCAGCATTTT.

The rearrangement joins TRBV19 to TRBJ1-5; the match to TRBD1 covers 9 bases. The CDR3 is 17 residues long. The germline CDR1 and CDR2 sequences are LNHDA and SQIVND (reference sequence). Trimming cost V 4 bases and J 8 bases; bases outside gene matches: 15. In DNA, the CDR3 is TGTGCCAGTAGTACCCCTCCGGGACAGGGCAGCAGGAAGCCCCAGCATTTT. Protein product: CASSTPPGQGSRKPQHF.

The V gene is TRBV18, the J gene TRBJ2-3, with D perhaps matching TRBD2 (5 bases). The CDR3 has 16 residues. With 4 bases removed from V and 2 bases from J, the gap between germline ends came to 16 bases. In germline, CDR1 is KGHSH, CDR2 LQKENI. The CDR3, as DNA: TGTGCCAGCTCACTGGCTGGTAGCGCCTACACAGATACGCAGTATTTT. Its translation: CASSLAGSAYTDTQYF.

CDR3 nucleotides: TGCGCCAGCAGCTTGGAATCTGGGGGCGCGGAGCAGTTCTTC. It codes for CASSLESGGAEQFF. The chain links TRBV5-1 to TRBJ2-1; weak D call: TRBD1 (6 bases). V lost 0 bases, J lost 10 bases, and 14 bases lay in between. This CDR3 contains 14 residues. Germline CDR1 and CDR2: SGHRS and YFSETQ.

The V gene is TRBV4-2, the J gene TRBJ2-3; 8 nucleotides line up with TRBD2. Germline V gene data show CDR1 as LGHNA and CDR2 as YNFKEQ. The CDR3 has 15 residues. The junction had 11 bases not matched to a gene; V was cut back by 4 bases and J by 8 bases. CDR3 sequence (DNA): TGTGCCAGCAGCCTAGGGACTAGGGTTCGGCCTACGCAGTATTTT. Its protein is CASSLGTRVRPTQYF.

The CDR3: CASRASGRYEQYF. The CDR3 region has the DNA TGTGCCAGCAGGGCTAGCGGGAGGTACGAGCAGTACTTC. This chain joins TRBV6-5 and TRBJ2-7; 11 positions agree with TRBD2. CDR1 MNHEY and CDR2 SVGAGI come from the germline V gene. J was trimmed by 4 bases and V by 6 bases; bases with no gene match: 2. The CDR3 totals 13 residues.

V is TRBV10-2 and J is TRBJ2-7; the D gene is possibly TRBD2 (5 bases). CDR3 length equals 12 residues. Trimming pared 3 bases from V and 6 bases from J, leaving 9 bases between. Germline assignment: CDR1 WSHSY and CDR2 SAAADI. CDR3 in amino acids: CASSDRGTEQYF. Here the CDR3 DNA reads TGCGCCAGCAGTGATCGGGGTACCGAGCAGTACTTC.

The chain is built from TRBV2 and TRBJ2-7; D perhaps matches TRBD1 (6 bases). This CDR3 has 13 residues. Germline CDR1 reads SNHLY; CDR2 reads FYNNEI. Between the trimmed V and J ends, which lost 5 bases and 2 bases, there was a span of 10 bases. CDR3 amino acids: CASSSGQPYEQYF. DNA of the CDR3: TGTGCCAGCAGTTCCGGACAGCCCTACGAGCAGTACTTC. Looking up the rest from reference TRBV2 and TRBJ2-7 gives the full variable domain: EPEVTQTPSHQVTQMGQEVILRCVPISNHLYFYWYRQILGQKVEFLVSFYNNEISEKSEIFDDQFSVERPDGSNFTLKIRSTKLEDSAMYFCASSSGQPYEQYFGPGTRLTVT.

CDR3 sequence: CASSLRTGGEETQYF. The CDR3, as DNA: TGTGCCAGCAGCCTCAGGACAGGGGGCGAAGAGACCCAGTACTTC. The chain couples TRBV3-1 (or the pseudogene TRBV3-2) to TRBJ2-5; 11 bases are a match to TRBD1. V shed 4 bases, J shed 3 bases, and the junction held 4 bases outside the gene matches. Germline CDR1 is LGHDT and CDR2 is YNNKEL (reference sequence). This CDR3 has 15 amino acids.

This chain uses TRBV2 with TRBJ2-3; TRBD2 agrees at 10 bases. The CDR3 runs to 16 residues. V was pared by 2 bases and J by 4 bases, with 6 bases of the junction left unmatched. Germline CDR1 is SNHLY and CDR2 is FYNNEI. CDR3 residues: CASSEWASGSSDTQYF. The CDR3 DNA sequence: TGTGCCAGCAGTGAATGGGCTAGCGGGAGTTCAGATACGCAGTATTTT.

This chain connects TRBV6-5 to TRBJ2-1; 7 bases map to TRBD1. The ends lost 5 bases at V and 7 bases at J; junction bases unmatched: 11. The CDR3 contains 15 residues. Per germline, CDR1 MNHEY and CDR2 SVGAGI. The CDR3 loop reads CASSNTGVGKNEQFF. In DNA form, the CDR3 reads TGTGCCAGCAGTAATACAGGGGTAGGAAAAAATGAGCAGTTCTTC.

The chain couples TRBV3-1 (or the pseudogene TRBV3-2) to TRBJ1-4; no definite D call. The V end lost 4 bases, the J end lost 3 bases, and 15 bases lay between the germline ends. Germline V CDR1 and CDR2: LGHDT, YNNKEL (reference sequence). This CDR3 spans 16 amino acids. For the CDR3, the DNA is TGTGCCAGCAGCCCAGACGGAGGGTACCCTAATGAAAAACTGTTTTTT. Residues: CASSPDGGYPNEKLFF.